Reported below is one T cell receptor (beta chain). The data originate from a study of OX40 agonist ivuxolimab in advanced cancers. Repertoires were generated with immunoSEQ multiplex PCR, while TCRdb's copy carries only in-frame clones and drops some. The table has some 85,000 clones, roughly 90% seen once. The CDR3 length is 14 residues. Germline lookup yields CDR1 MNHEY and CDR2 SMNVEV (reference sequence). V shed 3 bases and J shed 4 bases, with 10 bases lying between them. Material: CD4+ or CD8+ T cells sorted from blood, obtained in a trial of the OX40 agonist ivuxolimab. The source of this sequence is an adult with an advanced solid tumor such as melanoma, head and neck, liver or kidney cancer. The chain uses TRBV27 and TRBJ1-3; D possibly corresponds to TRBD1 (5 bases). The CDR3 is CASSLAGSGNTIYF. CDR3 bases: TGTGCCAGCAGTTTGGCAGGGTCCGGAAACACCATATATTTT.